These T cell receptor beta chains were read from a single sample in a study of early stage breast cancer tumors. Profiling relied on immunoSEQ multiplex PCR, and the TCRdb table lists in-frame clones only, not all of them. The table includes 60,000 to 80,000 clones, roughly three quarters detected once. The sequencing input was blood. All receptors come from a person between 55 and 69 years old with breast cancer. CDR3s include the opening cysteine and the closing phenylalanine or tryptophan. Fields, in order: clone size, J gene, V gene, D gene, CDR3 protein, CDR3 DNA. D genes are given only for firm matches. Size is omitted from some rows. Given values are once, few, many or a class for expanded clones.

.	TRBJ2-5	TRBV19	TRBD2	CASSTLADQQTQYF	TGTGCCAGTAGTACTCTAGCGGATCAACAGACCCAGTACTTC
few	TRBJ1-5	TRBV19	.	CASSGDSNQPQHF	TGTGCCAGTAGTGGGGATAGCAATCAGCCCCAGCATTTT
.	TRBJ1-5	TRBV28	.	CASSFQAGAGNQPQHF	TGTGCCAGCAGTTTCCAAGCAGGGGCCGGCAATCAGCCCCAGCATTTT
once	TRBJ1-2	TRBV2	TRBD1	CASRGSGTETYGYTF	TGTGCCAGCAGAGGATCCGGGACAGAGACCTATGGCTACACCTTC
.	TRBJ2-5	TRBV28	TRBD2	CASSSRLAGGQETQYF	TGTGCCAGCAGTTCCCGACTAGCGGGGGGGCAAGAGACCCAGTACTTC
.	TRBJ2-1	TRBV19	.	CASSIAAGADNEQFF	TGTGCCAGTAGTATTGCGGCAGGGGCCGACAATGAGCAGTTCTTC
.	TRBJ1-5	TRBV5-6	.	CASSFSVGPNQPQHF	TGTGCCAGCAGCTTTTCTGTAGGGCCCAATCAGCCCCAGCATTTT
.	TRBJ1-4	TRBV28	TRBD1	CASSPSFLSTGDEKLFF	TGTGCCAGCAGTCCATCCTTCCTTTCGACAGGGGATGAAAAACTGTTTTTT
.	TRBJ1-1	TRBV9	.	CASSVGAGRVDEAFF	TGTGCCAGCAGCGTAGGGGCAGGGAGGGTGGATGAAGCTTTCTTT
.	TRBJ1-1	TRBV25-1	.	CASSGAGARNTEAFF	TGTGCCAGCAGTGGGGCGGGGGCCCGGAACACTGAAGCTTTCTTT
.	TRBJ2-2	TRBV7-8	.	CASSPPGRDAGELFF	TGTGCCAGCAGCCCCCCGGGCAGGGATGCCGGGGAGCTGTTTTTT
few	TRBJ1-3	TRBV7-9	.	CASSPNQPGASGNTIYF	TGTGCCAGCAGCCCCAATCAACCAGGAGCCTCTGGAAACACCATATATTTT
.	TRBJ2-1	TRBV11-3	.	CASSLGGTSRQFF	TGTGCCAGCAGCTTAGGCGGGACATCGAGGCAGTTCTTC
.	TRBJ1-4	TRBV5-1	TRBD1	CASSSRTGESEKLFF	TGCGCCAGCAGCTCTAGGACAGGGGAGAGTGAAAAACTGTTTTTT
.	TRBJ1-5	TRBV5-1	.	CASSLGGSNQPQHF	TGCGCCAGCAGCTTGGGAGGTAGCAATCAGCCCCAGCATTTT
once	TRBJ2-7	TRBV5-1	TRBD2	CASSGGAYEQYF	TGCGCCAGCAGCGGGGGGGCCTACGAGCAGTACTTC
few	TRBJ1-2	TRBV28	TRBD1	CASRQGDLGGYTF	TGTGCCAGCAGACAGGGGGACTTAGGTGGCTACACCTTC
.	TRBJ2-7	TRBV2	.	CASSGQGYEQYF	TGTGCCAGCAGTGGCCAGGGCTACGAGCAGTACTTC
.	TRBJ1-2	TRBV15	.	CATSRAGTHYGYTF	TGTGCCACCAGCAGAGCCGGGACGCACTATGGCTACACCTTC
once	TRBJ1-5	TRBV10-3	.	CAISGAEGQPQHF	TGTGCCATCAGCGGCGCCGAGGGTCAGCCCCAGCATTTT
.	TRBJ1-1	TRBV6-6	.	CASSYGTLNTEAFF	TGTGCCAGCAGTTATGGGACCTTGAACACTGAAGCTTTCTTT
.	TRBJ1-2	TRBV20-1	.	CSASRGYTF	TGCAGTGCTTCGCGCGGCTACACCTTC
few	TRBJ1-2	TRBV9	.	CASSRDGTNYGYTF	TGTGCCAGCAGCAGAGACGGGACTAACTATGGCTACACCTTC
.	TRBJ1-5	TRBV2	.	CASSVEDPSNQPQHF	TGTGCCAGCAGTGTGGAAGACCCTAGCAATCAGCCCCAGCATTTT
few	TRBJ1-4	TRBV6-1	.	CASSVSINEKLFF	TGTGCCAGCAGTGTATCTATTAATGAAAAACTGTTTTTT
.	TRBJ1-2	TRBV14	.	CASSQGRWGGGYGYTF	TGTGCCAGCAGCCAAGGCCGCTGGGGTGGAGGCTATGGCTACACCTTC
.	TRBJ2-7	TRBV28	TRBD2	CASSLRRENSYEQYF	TGTGCCAGCAGTTTAAGGCGGGAGAACTCCTACGAGCAGTACTTC
.	TRBJ2-1	TRBV19	.	CASSRERTDRFF	TGTGCCAGTAGTCGAGAGAGGACAGATCGGTTCTTC